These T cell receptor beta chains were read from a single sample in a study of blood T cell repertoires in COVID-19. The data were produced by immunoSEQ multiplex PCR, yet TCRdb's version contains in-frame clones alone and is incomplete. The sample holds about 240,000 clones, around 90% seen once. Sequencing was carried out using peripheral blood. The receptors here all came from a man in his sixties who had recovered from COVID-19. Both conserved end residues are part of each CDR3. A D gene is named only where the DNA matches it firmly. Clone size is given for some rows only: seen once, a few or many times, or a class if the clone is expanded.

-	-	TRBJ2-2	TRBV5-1	CASSDRGAGRRELFF	TGCGCCAGCAGCGACCGGGGGGCGGGCCGACGGGAGCTGTTTTTT
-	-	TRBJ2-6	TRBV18	CASSPVTISSGANVLTF	TGTGCCAGCTCACCGGTGACTATTAGCTCTGGGGCCAACGTCCTGACTTTC
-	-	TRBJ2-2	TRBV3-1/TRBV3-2	CASSPPAGAANTGELFF	TGTGCCAGCAGCCCCCCCGCGGGGGCCGCGAACACCGGGGAGCTGTTTTTT
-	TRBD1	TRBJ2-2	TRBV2	CASSGGQVITGELFF	TGTGCCAGCAGTGGAGGACAGGTGATTACCGGGGAGCTGTTTTTT
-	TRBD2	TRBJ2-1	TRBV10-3	CAISRTSGGLNEQFF	TGTGCCATCAGCCGGACTAGCGGGGGGCTCAATGAGCAGTTCTTC
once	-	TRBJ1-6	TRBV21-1	CASSPGRPGSPLHF	TGTGCCAGCAGCCCGGGTCGTCCCGGTTCACCCCTCCACTTT
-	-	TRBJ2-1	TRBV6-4	CASSDSRGWQFF	TGTGCCAGCAGTGACTCAAGGGGTTGGCAGTTCTTC
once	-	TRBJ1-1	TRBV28	CASSPDGGNTEAFF	TGTGCCAGCAGCCCCGACGGGGGTAACACTGAAGCTTTCTTT
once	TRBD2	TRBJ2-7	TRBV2	CASSGFGGSSYEQYF	TGTGCCAGCAGTGGGTTCGGGGGGAGCTCCTACGAGCAGTACTTC
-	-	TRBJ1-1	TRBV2	CASSGRGGNTEAFF	TGTGCCAGCAGTGGACGAGGGGGGAACACTGAAGCTTTCTTT
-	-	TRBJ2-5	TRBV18	CASSPRGAPQETQYF	TGTGCCAGCTCACCGCGTGGGGCTCCTCAAGAGACCCAGTACTTC
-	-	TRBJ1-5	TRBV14	CASSQDQVQPQHF	TGTGCCAGCAGCCAAGACCAGGTTCAGCCCCAGCATTTT
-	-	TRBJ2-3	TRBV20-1	CSASAADTQYF	TGCAGTGCTAGCGCAGCAGATACGCAGTATTTT
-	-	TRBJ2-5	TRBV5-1	CASSLLGKGGETQYF	TGCGCCAGCAGCCTTCTCGGCAAGGGAGGAGAGACCCAGTACTTC
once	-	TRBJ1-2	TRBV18	CASSPQPLDYGYTF	TGTGCCAGCTCACCACAACCGTTAGACTATGGCTACACCTTC
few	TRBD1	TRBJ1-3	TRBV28	CASSLVRDRAGDTIYF	TGTGCCAGCAGTTTAGTCCGGGACAGGGCAGGAGACACCATATATTTT
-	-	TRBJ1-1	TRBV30	CAWSVHRRNTEAFF	TGTGCCTGGAGTGTACACAGGCGGAACACTGAAGCTTTCTTT
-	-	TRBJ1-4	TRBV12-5	CASGWGQANEKLFF	TGTGCTAGTGGCTGGGGGCAGGCGAATGAAAAACTGTTTTTT
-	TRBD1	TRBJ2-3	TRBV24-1	CATEQGNTDTQYF	TGTGCCACCGAACAGGGGAACACAGATACGCAGTATTTT
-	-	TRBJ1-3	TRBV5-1	CASSLEGLGSGNTIYF	TGCGCCAGCAGCTTGGAAGGACTTGGCTCTGGAAACACCATATATTTT
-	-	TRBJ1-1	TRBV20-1	CLARGNTEAFF	TGCCTAGCGAGGGGAAACACTGAAGCTTTCTTT
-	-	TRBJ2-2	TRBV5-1	CASSLDGRGLNTGELFF	TGCGCCAGCAGCTTGGACGGGCGGGGCCTTAACACCGGGGAGCTGTTTTTT
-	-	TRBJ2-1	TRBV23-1	CASSQGPRGVSYNEQFF	TGCGCCAGCAGTCAGGGCCCCAGGGGTGTTTCCTACAATGAGCAGTTCTTC
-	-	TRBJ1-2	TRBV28	CASRKPAGNYGYTF	TGTGCCAGCAGGAAGCCTGCAGGCAACTATGGCTACACCTTC
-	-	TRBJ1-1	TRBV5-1	CASTTDGEAFF	TGCGCCAGCACGACTGACGGTGAAGCTTTCTTT
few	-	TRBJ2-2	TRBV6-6	CASSRRDPATTSGELFF	TGTGCCAGCAGTCGCCGGGATCCCGCTACTACCAGCGGGGAGCTGTTTTTT
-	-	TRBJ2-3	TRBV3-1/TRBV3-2	CASSQGFLGVYF	TGTGCCAGCAGCCAAGGTTTCCTCGGGGTGTATTTT
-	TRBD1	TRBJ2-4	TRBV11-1	CASSPDRVAGNIQYF	TGTGCCAGCAGCCCCGACAGGGTCGCCGGAAACATTCAGTACTTC